The subject of this entry is one T cell receptor (beta chain). The antigen is not known. This entry belongs to a study of OX40 agonist ivuxolimab in advanced cancers. Broader study findings: The study found that CD8+ T cells averaged more expanded clones than CD4+.

Clones were read by immunoSEQ multiplex PCR, and TCRdb kept only the in-frame ones, dropping some. The table has about 72,000 clones, approximately 89% seen once; the top ten hold about an eighth. The CDR3 length is 14 residues. Germline CDR1 is MDHEN and CDR2 is SYDVKM. Trimming cost V 6 bases and J 0 bases, with 9 bases left between them. Sequenced material: CD4+ or CD8+ T cells sorted from blood, taken in a trial of the OX40 agonist ivuxolimab. The chain links TRBV28 to TRBJ1-3; D remains unclear. The receptor was isolated from an adult with an advanced solid tumor such as melanoma, head and neck, liver or kidney cancer. DNA for the CDR3: TGTGCCAGCAGCCCGGTGTTCTCTGGAAACACCATATATTTT. It specifies CASSPVFSGNTIYF.